This TCR beta chain was sequenced for a study of cytomegalovirus exposure and HLA in healthy donors. Study details: Around 89 million unique TCRs from HLA-typed donors made up an early data release.

Note on this clone: Antigen: not known.

This CDR3 has 14 amino acids. Trimming pared 4 bases from V and 2 bases from J, leaving 13 bases between. Germline CDR1 and CDR2: SGDLS and YYNGEE. Each donor's status was that of a healthy bone marrow donor. Study-wide results and caveats: The study had only CMV serostatus as immune exposure information.

A multiplex PCR was run with 60 Vbeta primers and 13 Jbeta primers. Data came from immunoSEQ multiplex PCR; TCRdb stores just in-frame clones and leaves some out. The repertoire has some 240,000 clones, around 90% of them found once; the top ten carry 1.7%. The receptor comes from a girl aged 2 to 9 in good health and CMV-seronegative. The sequenced material came from PBMCs. This chain connects TRBV9 to TRBJ2-7; D is ambiguous. CDR3 DNA sequence: TGTGCCAGCAGCACCCTTCCCAGTCCCTACGAGCAGTACTTC. It specifies CASSTLPSPYEQYF.